The 3 T cell receptor beta chains in this list originate from one sample, sequenced in a study of graft-versus-host responses after intestinal transplantation. Some clones are missing from TCRdb's copy, which holds only in-frame ones; the method was immunoSEQ multiplex PCR. This sample has 80,000 to 100,000 clones; around 86% occur once, and the top ten carry approximately 18%. Antigens of these TCRs are unknown. The material was unstimulated CD8+ T cells sorted from spleen or lymph node cells, obtained before intestinal transplant. These TCRs come from a human donor who received an intestinal transplant.

The J gene is TRBJ2-7, the V gene TRBV10-3; 14 bases map to TRBD2. The junction had 6 bases not matched to a gene; V was cut back by 4 bases and J by 4 bases. The CDR3 is 16 residues long. Germline V gene sequence: CDR1 ENHRY, CDR2 SYGVKD. Here the CDR3 reads CAISGGGLAGEYEQYF. Here the CDR3 DNA reads TGTGCCATCAGTGGTGGGGGACTAGCGGGAGAGTACGAGCAGTACTTC.

The J gene is TRBJ2-7, the V gene TRBV6-1, with TRBD1 as a possible D gene (5 bases). In germline, CDR1 is MNHNS, CDR2 SASEGT. The ends were cut back, 8 bases at V and 4 bases at J, with 9 bases in the middle. The CDR3 has 11 amino acids. CDR3 coding DNA: TGTGCCAGCGGGCCAGGGTACGAGCAGTACTTC. Amino acids: CASGPGYEQYF.

The V gene is TRBV5-4, the J gene TRBJ1-5; 9 bases are a match to TRBD1. The CDR3 spans 17 residues. Germline CDR1 SGHNT, CDR2 YYREEE (reference sequence). V lost 4 bases, J lost 2 bases, and 10 bases stayed unmatched. For the CDR3, the DNA is TGTGCCAGCAGCGGGCGACAGGGGGTAAGGCGCAATCAGCCCCAGCATTTT. Its translation: CASSGRQGVRRNQPQHF.